One sample yielded the 31 T cell receptor beta chains listed below, sequenced in a study of T cell responses to AZD1222 COVID-19 vaccine. Data came from immunoSEQ multiplex PCR; TCRdb stores just in-frame clones and leaves some out. The sample has under 150,000 clones, around 90% seen once. The specimen was peripheral blood, collected 28 days after the second AZD1222 dose. These receptors were obtained from an adult who received the AZD1222 COVID-19 vaccine.

This chain links TRBV6-5 with TRBJ1-1, with 10 bases lining up with TRBD1. This CDR3 has 15 residues. Looked up from germline, CDR1 is MNHEY and CDR2 is SVGAGI. Trimming cost V 8 bases and J 3 bases; bases outside gene matches: 9. CDR3 DNA sequence: TGTGCCAGCTTGAAGACAGGGGGCGCATACACTGAAGCTTTCTTT. Protein sequence: CASLKTGGAYTEAFF.

With regard to this clone: At one of its ends the junction is not consistent with the germline gene, which may arise from a read error. The V gene is TRBV7-9, the J gene TRBJ1-6; perhaps TRBD1 as D (5 bases). The CDR3 contains 14 residues. Germline-derived CDR1 and CDR2 are SEHNR and FQNEAQ (reference sequence). This CDR3 is CASSSGGYNSSLHF. As DNA, the CDR3 is TGTGCCAGCAGCTCGGGGGGATATAATTCATCCCTCCACTTT.

V and J are TRBV9 and TRBJ2-5, with no clear D. Per the germline V gene, CDR1 is SGDLS and CDR2 is YYNGEE. The V gene lost 0 bases and the J gene lost 4 bases, with 7 bases spanning the gap. The CDR3 length is 13 residues. The DNA for the CDR3 is TGTGCCAGCAGCGTAGGTCACGGAGAGACCCAGTACTTC. Its protein product is CASSVGHGETQYF.

CDR3 loop: CATSIRVSRDQPQHF. The CDR3 DNA follows: TGTGCCACCAGCATTAGAGTTTCCAGGGATCAGCCCCAGCATTTT. The chain recombines TRBV15 with TRBJ1-5, with D possibly matching TRBD1 (5 bases). V lost 4 bases and J 5 bases, leaving 15 bases between the germline ends. The CDR3 runs to 15 residues. The germline gives CDR1 LNHNV, CDR2 YYDKDF (reference sequence).

This clone was detected once. The CDR3 reads CASSLAHTGATQYF. CDR3 nucleotide sequence: TGTGCCAGCAGCTTAGCCCATACGGGGGCCACGCAGTATTTT. The chain uses TRBV7-9 and TRBJ2-3; the D gene could be TRBD1 or TRBD2 (6 bases each). Germline CDR1 SEHNR, CDR2 FQNEAQ (reference sequence). V was pared by 0 bases and J by 9 bases, with 13 bases between. The CDR3 extends over 14 amino acids.

This clone was seen more than once but under ten times. The rearrangement uses TRBV6-5 and TRBJ1-5; D is perhaps TRBD1 (6 bases). Germline CDR1 is MNHEY and CDR2 is SVGAGI. The CDR3 is 13 amino acids. The V end lost 9 bases, the J end lost 1 base, and 10 bases lay between the germline ends. The CDR3 is CASQGQSNQPQHF. The CDR3 region has the DNA TGTGCCAGTCAAGGACAGAGCAATCAGCCCCAGCATTTT.

The V call is TRBV7-9, the J call TRBJ2-2; 11 bases are a match to TRBD1. Germline trimming cut 5 bases from V and 5 bases from J; bases unmatched to any gene: 7. CDR3 size: 16 residues. Germline assignment: CDR1 SEHNR and CDR2 FQNEAQ (reference sequence). The CDR3 DNA reads as TGTGCCAGCAGCCGATGGGACAGGGGGAGGACCGGGGAGCTGTTTTTT. This codes for CASSRWDRGRTGELFF.

DNA of the CDR3: TGTGCCAGTAGTATAGTCGGTATCTATAATTCACCCCTCCACTTT. This sequence encodes CASSIVGIYNSPLHF. V is TRBV19 and J is TRBJ1-6; no definite D call. The CDR3 has 15 residues. V gave up 1 base and J gave up 3 bases, with 7 bases separating them. Germline values: CDR1 LNHDA, CDR2 SQIVND (reference sequence).

V usage is TRBV10-3 and J usage is TRBJ2-5, with 7 nucleotides matching TRBD1. V lost 5 bases and J lost 2; bases outside the gene matches: 8. The V gene's germline CDR1 is ENHRY and CDR2 SYGVKD. CDR3 length: 15 residues. In DNA, the CDR3 is TGTGCCATCAGTCCCGACAGGGCCCCACAAGAGACCCAGTACTTC. Residues: CAISPDRAPQETQYF.

In DNA, the CDR3 is TGTGCCAGCAGTCCCGCGGAGGGAGGGAACACTGAAGCTTTCTTT. It is translated as CASSPAEGGNTEAFF. The genes are TRBV28 and TRBJ1-1; D gene uncertain. There are 15 residues in the CDR3. Deletions cut 5 bases from V and 1 base from J, with 14 bases between. Germline loops: CDR1 MDHEN, CDR2 SYDVKM.

The chain has TRBV19 and TRBJ1-5, with D hard to call. V lost 4 bases, J lost 6 bases, and 10 bases lay in between. CDR1 is LNHDA, CDR2 SQIVND, per germline (reference sequence). The CDR3 has 13 residues. The CDR3 protein is CASSRTGLQPQHF. CDR3 coding DNA: TGTGCCAGTAGTAGGACTGGTCTTCAGCCCCAGCATTTT.

This chain connects TRBV5-1 to TRBJ1-6; D is perhaps TRBD1 (5 bases). Germline V gene lookup returns CDR1 SGHRS and CDR2 YFSETQ. Deletions cut 0 bases from V and 5 bases from J, with 12 bases between. The CDR3 is 16 residues long. This CDR3 reads CASSLEGGADNSPLHF. CDR3 nucleotide sequence: TGCGCCAGCAGCTTGGAGGGAGGGGCGGATAATTCACCCCTCCACTTT. Looking up the rest from reference TRBV5-1 and TRBJ1-6 gives the full variable domain: KAGVTQTPRYLIKTRGQQVTLSCSPISGHRSVSWYQQTPGQGLQFLFEYFSETQRNKGNFPGRFSGRQFSNSRSEMNVSTLELGDSALYLCASSLEGGADNSPLHFGNGTRLTVT.

The chain combines TRBV19 with TRBJ1-5; no clear D gene. The CDR3 consists of 15 residues. With 1 base removed from V and 7 bases from J, the gap between germline ends came to 14 bases. Germline loops: CDR1 LNHDA, CDR2 SQIVND (reference sequence). Here the CDR3 DNA reads TGTGCCAGTAGTATAGGTGGGGATTTTGGCCAGCCCCAGCATTTT. It codes for CASSIGGDFGQPQHF.

The J gene is TRBJ2-4, the V gene TRBV5-3, with 8 positions matching TRBD2. TRBV5-3 is treated as an ORF (open reading frame) with a function not yet certain. The CDR3 covers 15 residues. Trimming took 4 bases from V and 8 from J; bases not matched to a gene: 11. The CDR3 loop reads CARSPGLASLDIQYF. As DNA, the CDR3 is TGTGCCAGAAGCCCTGGACTAGCATCCCTAGACATTCAGTACTTC.

The chain has TRBV28 and TRBJ2-7; D is uncertain. Per germline, CDR1 MDHEN and CDR2 SYDVKM. The CDR3 runs 11 residues. The germline V and J ends were trimmed by 2 bases and 5 bases, with 4 bases remaining between them. The DNA for the CDR3 is TGTGCCAGCAGTTTAGGCGACGAGCAGTACTTC. It specifies CASSLGDEQYF.

The J gene is TRBJ1-5, the V gene TRBV19; possibly TRBD1 for D (5 bases). The V end was cut by 7 bases, the J end by 1 base, with 8 bases between. The CDR3 is made up of 13 amino acids. From germline, CDR1 is LNHDA and CDR2 SQIVND (reference sequence). CDR3 nucleotide sequence: TGTGCCAGTACCCGGGACAGCAATCAGCCCCAGCATTTT. This translates into CASTRDSNQPQHF.

The chain joins TRBV28 to TRBJ1-4; D remains unclear. Trimming took 6 bases from V and 11 from J, leaving 16 bases between them. Germline V gene lookup returns CDR1 MDHEN and CDR2 SYDVKM. CDR3 size: 13 residues. The CDR3 sequence is CASRAPWAWKLFF. DNA for the CDR3: TGTGCCAGCAGAGCGCCCTGGGCGTGGAAACTGTTTTTT.

The chain carries TRBV5-1 and TRBJ1-2; the match to TRBD1 covers 10 bases. Trimming removed 3 bases from V and 5 bases from J; junction bases left unmatched: 7. Per germline, CDR1 SGHRS and CDR2 YFSETQ. The CDR3 totals 15 residues. CDR3 nucleotide sequence: TGCGCCAGCAGCTCACCGGGACAGGGGTCGTATGGCTACACCTTC. It translates to CASSSPGQGSYGYTF.

This chain joins TRBV5-6 and TRBJ1-5; possible D gene TRBD1, 5 bases. Trimming took 0 bases from V and 2 from J, leaving 12 bases between them. CDR1 is SGHDT, CDR2 YYEEEE, per germline. This CDR3 is 16 amino acids long. The CDR3 reads CASSLAVTGGNQPQHF. The CDR3 coding sequence is TGTGCCAGCAGCTTGGCGGTAACAGGAGGCAATCAGCCCCAGCATTTT.

The chain has TRBV4-3 and TRBJ1-2; TRBD1 matches at 12 bases. In germline, CDR1 is LGHNA, CDR2 YSLEER. This CDR3 spans 18 amino acids. V was clipped by 1 base and J by 5 bases; unmatched bases: 11. The CDR3 protein is CASSQGVMGQGAGYGYTF. DNA for the CDR3: TGCGCCAGCAGCCAAGGGGTGATGGGACAGGGGGCGGGGTATGGCTACACCTTC.

The V gene is TRBV4-3, the J gene TRBJ2-7; 8 bases map to TRBD2. CDR1 LGHNA and CDR2 YSLEER come from the germline V gene. The CDR3 is 17 amino acids. V lost 0 bases, J lost 2 bases, and 9 bases stayed unmatched. The CDR3 reads CASSQDVPSGSTYEQYF. CDR3 bases: TGCGCCAGCAGCCAAGATGTGCCCAGCGGGAGTACCTACGAGCAGTACTTC.

The V gene is TRBV11-2, the J gene TRBJ2-1; tentative D call: TRBD2 (5 bases). CDR1 is SGHAT, CDR2 FQNNGV, per germline. V lost 2 bases, J lost 0 bases, and 8 bases lay in between. The CDR3 sequence is 15 residues long. The CDR3 nucleotides are TGTGCCAGCAGCTTAATCACTAGCTCCTACAATGAGCAGTTCTTC. It translates to CASSLITSSYNEQFF.

The chain joins TRBV27 to TRBJ2-1; 9 bases agree with TRBD1. This CDR3 contains 16 residues. Germline V gene sequence: CDR1 MNHEY, CDR2 SMNVEV (reference sequence). Trimming cost V 5 bases and J 6 bases; bases outside gene matches: 11. The CDR3 spells CASSPKGQGGGNEQFF. As DNA, the CDR3 is TGTGCCAGCAGTCCGAAGGGACAGGGAGGGGGCAATGAGCAGTTCTTC.

This clone appeared many times. The V gene is TRBV4-2, the J gene TRBJ2-3, with no clear D. The CDR3 is 17 amino acids. CDR1 LGHNA and CDR2 YNFKEQ come from the germline V gene. With 0 bases removed from V and 1 base from J, the gap between germline ends came to 14 bases. This CDR3 reads CASSQDQETAGTDTQYF. CDR3 in DNA: TGTGCCAGCAGCCAAGACCAAGAGACTGCGGGCACAGATACGCAGTATTTT.

This clone was detected once. CDR3 nucleotides: TGTGCCAGCAGCTTAGCGCCTAGCGCCTACAATGAGCAGTTCTTC. Translating it yields CASSLAPSAYNEQFF. The chain recombines TRBV7-2 with TRBJ2-1; D might be TRBD2 (6 bases). Germline V gene data show CDR1 as SGHTA and CDR2 as FQGNSA. V gave up 0 bases and J gave up 2 bases, with 8 bases separating them. The CDR3 totals 15 residues.

This chain connects TRBV21-1 to TRBJ2-1; TRBD2, the D gene given by the table, was not confirmed from the DNA. TRBV21-1 is a documented pseudogene. CDR3 length equals 15 residues. CDR3: CASSSSGRSGNEQFF. In DNA, the CDR3 is TGTGCCAGCAGCAGCAGCGGGAGGTCGGGTAATGAGCAGTTCTTC.

The chain combines TRBV2 with TRBJ1-2; D unresolved. Germline values: CDR1 SNHLY, CDR2 FYNNEI. The CDR3 spans 12 residues. Trimming cost V 5 bases and J 7 bases, with 11 bases left between them. CDR3 sequence: CASSLDAGGYTF. The DNA of the CDR3 is TGTGCCAGCAGTTTGGACGCGGGTGGCTACACCTTC.

This chain connects TRBV12-5 to TRBJ2-2, with TRBD2 matching over 10 bases. V shed 0 bases, J shed 5 bases, and the junction held 6 bases outside the gene matches. CDR3 size: 17 residues. The germline V gene has CDR1 LGHNT and CDR2 FRNRAP. CDR3 sequence: CASGLVASGSGTGELFF. The CDR3 nucleotides are TGTGCTAGTGGTTTGGTAGCTAGCGGGAGTGGTACCGGGGAGCTGTTTTTT.

This clone was picked up a small number of times. This chain links TRBV4-2 with TRBJ1-6; a possible D gene is TRBD1 (6 bases). The CDR3 has 15 amino acids. Deletions cut 1 base from V and 10 bases from J, with 14 bases between. Germline lookup yields CDR1 LGHNA and CDR2 YNFKEQ. CDR3 bases: TGTGCCAGCAGCCAAGGATCGGCACAGGGATCACCCCTCCACTTT. Protein product: CASSQGSAQGSPLHF.

V and J are TRBV19 and TRBJ1-1, with D perhaps TRBD1 (5 bases). This CDR3 contains 16 residues. The germline gives CDR1 LNHDA, CDR2 SQIVND (reference sequence). Deletions cut 6 bases from V and 1 base from J, with 18 bases between. Written as DNA, the CDR3 is TGTGCCAGTAGGCTCGACAGCCTCAGAGAGAACACTGAAGCTTTCTTT. It encodes CASRLDSLRENTEAFF.

This clone was observed once. The chain has TRBV5-4 and TRBJ2-1; D gene ambiguous. CDR1 and CDR2 (germline): SGHNT, YYREEE (reference sequence). Between the trimmed V and J ends, which lost 1 base and 2 bases, there was a span of 4 bases. The CDR3 runs 13 residues. The CDR3 spells CASSLPTYNEQFF. The CDR3 DNA sequence: TGTGCCAGCAGCTTGCCCACCTACAATGAGCAGTTCTTC.